This passage covers 10 T cell receptor beta chains from one sample sequenced in a study of T cells in Graves' hyperthyroidism and ophthalmopathy. The TCR beta CDR3 regions underwent amplification using RNA transcripts as the source. With the HTBI primer set, the TCR CDR3 went through a first round of RT-PCR. From the multiplex PCR reads, TCRdb called clonotypes with MiXCR, one entry per CDR3 protein. The sample contains some 300,000 distinct CDR3 sequences, roughly 13% of which appear only once. The sample comprised blood. These receptors came from a woman aged 40 to 49 with Graves' hyperthyroidism.

Ten or more counts support this clonotype. The chain links TRBV29-1 to TRBJ2-3; 9 bases align to TRBD1. CDR3 length: 14 amino acids. Germline values: CDR1 SQVTM, CDR2 ANQGSEA. After removal of 7 bases from V and 0 bases from J, the junction contained 5 bases not matched to a gene. The CDR3 DNA sequence: TGCAGCGCCAAACAGGGGGCCAGCACAGATACGCAGTATTTT. This translates into CSAKQGASTDTQYF.

This clonotype appeared many times. V and J are TRBV28 and TRBJ1-5; no definite D call. CDR1 and CDR2 from the germline V gene are MDHEN and SYDVKM. V lost 6 bases to trimming and J lost 7 bases, with 13 bases between them. This CDR3 has 13 amino acids. CDR3 in DNA: TGTGCCAGCAGCCTAGATCCCGGACAGCCCCAGCATTTT. Encoded protein: CASSLDPGQPQHF.

This clonotype was seen a handful of times. The junction departs from germline at one end; a sequencing error may be responsible. V and J are TRBV20-1 and TRBJ1-6; D not certain. CDR3 length: 14 amino acids. Germline V gives CDR1 DFQATT, CDR2 SNEGSKA (reference sequence). The CDR3 is CSANYGVADSPPHF. The CDR3 nucleotides read TGCAGTGCTAATTACGGGGTTGCCGATTCACCCCCCCACTTT.

V is TRBV6-1 and J is TRBJ1-2, with 8 bases fitting TRBD1. The CDR3 spans 16 residues. Germline lookup yields CDR1 MNHNS and CDR2 SASEGT. Unmatched junction bases numbered 12, after V lost 6 bases and J lost 3 bases. CDR3 in amino acids: CASRGQGARGYYGYTF. In DNA, the CDR3 is TGTGCCAGCAGAGGTCAGGGGGCGCGAGGGTACTATGGCTACACCTTC.

This clonotype showed up just a few times. The chain couples TRBV27 to TRBJ1-3, with 7 bases aligning to TRBD1. V dropped 6 bases and J dropped 2; count of bases not matched to a gene: 7. Germline CDR1 and CDR2: MNHEY and SMNVEV (reference sequence). The CDR3 consists of 15 residues. The CDR3 sequence is CASRKGAGTGNTIYF. In DNA, the CDR3 is TGTGCCAGCAGAAAGGGGGCAGGGACTGGAAACACCATATATTTT.

Many counts were recorded for this clonotype. This chain uses TRBV29-1 with TRBJ1-1; no clear D. Trimming stripped 4 bases from V and 0 bases from J, with 9 bases between. The CDR3 runs to 13 residues. Germline V gene sequence: CDR1 SQVTM, CDR2 ANQGSEA. CDR3: CSVALLMNTEAFF. DNA of the CDR3: TGCAGCGTTGCTCTGTTAATGAACACTGAAGCTTTCTTT.

This clonotype came up many times. The chain joins TRBV7-9 to TRBJ2-2; 7 positions agree with TRBD2. The CDR3 runs 17 residues. Germline V gene sequence: CDR1 SEHNR, CDR2 FQNEAQ (reference sequence). V was pared by 2 bases and J by 4 bases, with 10 bases of the junction left unmatched. CDR3 region: CASSLSETSSTTGELFF. The CDR3 DNA follows: TGTGCCAGCAGCTTATCAGAGACTAGCAGCACCACCGGGGAGCTGTTTTTT. The full variable domain, rest sourced from reference TRBV7-9 and TRBJ2-2, is DTGVSQNPRHKITKRGQNVTFRCDPISEHNRLYWYRQTLGQGPEFLTYFQNEAQLEKSRLLSDRFSAERPKGSFSTLEIQRTEQGDSAMYLCASSLSETSSTTGELFFGEGSRLTVL.

In this sample, this clonotype turned up many times. The chain carries TRBV11-3 and TRBJ1-4; D unresolved. CDR1 SGHNT and CDR2 YENEEA come from the germline V gene. This CDR3 comprises 14 residues. V dropped 5 bases and J dropped 8 bases, with 15 bases sitting between them. The CDR3 DNA reads TGTGCCAGCAGCAGAGGGAGTCAAGGGGAAAAACTGTTTTTT. As protein: CASSRGSQGEKLFF.

This clonotype came up a few times. Just one base apart from a much larger clone, this may be a read error. This chain joins TRBV6-1 and TRBJ1-5; no clear D gene. Germline lookup yields CDR1 MNHNS and CDR2 SASEGT. The CDR3 is 15 amino acids. The CDR3 reads CASSGILSGNQPPHF. CDR3 nucleotides: TGTGCCAGCAGTGGAATCCTGTCGGGCAATCAGCCCCCGCATTTT.

The V and J genes are TRBV5-1 and TRBJ2-4; D unresolved. CDR1 and CDR2 (germline): SGHRS, YFSETQ. The CDR3 extends over 16 amino acids. V lost 4 bases and J 5 bases, leaving 19 bases between the germline ends. This chain's CDR3 is CASSEAPSGTQNIQYF. The CDR3 DNA sequence: TGCGCCAGCAGCGAAGCTCCCTCAGGAACGCAAAACATTCAGTACTTC.